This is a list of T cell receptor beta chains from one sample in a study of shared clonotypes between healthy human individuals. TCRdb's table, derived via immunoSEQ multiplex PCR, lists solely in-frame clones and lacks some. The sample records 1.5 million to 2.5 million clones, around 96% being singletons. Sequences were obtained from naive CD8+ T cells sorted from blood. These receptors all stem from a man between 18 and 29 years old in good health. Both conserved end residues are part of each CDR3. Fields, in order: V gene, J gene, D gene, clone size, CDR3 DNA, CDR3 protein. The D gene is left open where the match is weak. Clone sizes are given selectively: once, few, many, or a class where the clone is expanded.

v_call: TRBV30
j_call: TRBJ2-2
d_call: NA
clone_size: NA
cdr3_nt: TGTGCCTGGAGCGGGTCGGGCACCGGGGAGCTGTTTTTT
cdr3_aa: CAWSGSGTGELFF

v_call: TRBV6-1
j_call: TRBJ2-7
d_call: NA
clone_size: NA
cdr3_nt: TGTGCCAGCAGTGTGGGCCGAACCTACGAGCAGTACTTC
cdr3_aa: CASSVGRTYEQYF

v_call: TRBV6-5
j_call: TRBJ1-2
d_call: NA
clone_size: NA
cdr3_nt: TGTGCCAGCAGCCAACAGTCGTACTATGGCTACACCTTC
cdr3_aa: CASSQQSYYGYTF

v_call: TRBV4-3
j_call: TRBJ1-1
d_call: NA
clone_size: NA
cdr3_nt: TGCGCCAGCAGCCAAGAGGGGGAGGGGGTTGTGAACACTGAAGCTTTCTTT
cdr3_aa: CASSQEGEGVVNTEAFF

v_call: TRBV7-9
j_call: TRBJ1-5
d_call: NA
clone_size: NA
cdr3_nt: TGTGCCAGCAGCTTAAGTTACGGGGTCGGAGGCAATCAGCCCCAGCATTTT
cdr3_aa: CASSLSYGVGGNQPQHF

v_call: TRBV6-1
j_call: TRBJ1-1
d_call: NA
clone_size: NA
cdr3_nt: TGTGCCAGCAGTGAGTTAGGGTATGGCACTGAAGCTTTCTTT
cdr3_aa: CASSELGYGTEAFF

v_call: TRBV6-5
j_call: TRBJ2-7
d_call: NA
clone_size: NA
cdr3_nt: TGTGCCAGCAGTTACTCAGAAGTCGACTACGAGCAGTACTTC
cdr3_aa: CASSYSEVDYEQYF

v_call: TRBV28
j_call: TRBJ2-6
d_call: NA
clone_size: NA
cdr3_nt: TGTGCCAGCAGTCCATCAGGAGTCATAGAGTTCGGGGCCAACGTCCTGACTTTC
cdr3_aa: CASSPSGVIEFGANVLTF

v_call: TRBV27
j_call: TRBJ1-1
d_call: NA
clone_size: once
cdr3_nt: TGTGCCAGCAGTTTGTCAGGGTGGACTGAAGCTTTCTTT
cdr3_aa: CASSLSGWTEAFF

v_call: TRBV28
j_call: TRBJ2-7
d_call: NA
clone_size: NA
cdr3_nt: TGTGCCAGCAGTTTCAATGGTCGCTCCTACGAGCAGTACTTC
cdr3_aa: CASSFNGRSYEQYF

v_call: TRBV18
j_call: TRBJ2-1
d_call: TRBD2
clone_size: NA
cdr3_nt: TGTGCCAGCTCACCTTCCTCTAGCGGATCCTACAATGAGCAGTTCTTC
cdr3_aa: CASSPSSSGSYNEQFF

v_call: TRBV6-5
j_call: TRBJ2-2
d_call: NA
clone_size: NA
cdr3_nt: TGTGCCAGCAGTTACGCGAACACCGGGGAGCTGTTTTTT
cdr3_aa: CASSYANTGELFF

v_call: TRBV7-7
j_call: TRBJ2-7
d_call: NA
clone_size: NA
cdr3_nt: TGTGCTAGCAGCCCAGACGGCTACGAGCAGTACTTC
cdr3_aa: CASSPDGYEQYF

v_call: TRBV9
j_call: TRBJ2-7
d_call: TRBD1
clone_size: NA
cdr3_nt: TGTGCCAGCAGCCTGGCACAGGGGGCCCCGGGCGAGCAGTACTTC
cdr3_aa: CASSLAQGAPGEQYF

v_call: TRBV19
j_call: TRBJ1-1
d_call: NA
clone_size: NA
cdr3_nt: TGTGCCAGTAGCCTTGACGGTGAGACTGAAGCTTTCTTT
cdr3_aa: CASSLDGETEAFF

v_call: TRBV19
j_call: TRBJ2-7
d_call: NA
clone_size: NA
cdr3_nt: TGTGCCAGTAGTATTACAGGTGATTCCTACGAGCAGTACTTC
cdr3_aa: CASSITGDSYEQYF

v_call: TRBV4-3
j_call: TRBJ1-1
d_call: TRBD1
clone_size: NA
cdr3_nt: TGCGCCAGCAGCCAAGATTATGGGGCAGGGGGTAGTGGCACTGAAGCTTTCTTT
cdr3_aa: CASSQDYGAGGSGTEAFF

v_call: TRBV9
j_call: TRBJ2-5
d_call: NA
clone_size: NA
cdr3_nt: TGTGCCAGCAGCGACAGGGTCCAAGAGACCCAGTACTTC
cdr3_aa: CASSDRVQETQYF

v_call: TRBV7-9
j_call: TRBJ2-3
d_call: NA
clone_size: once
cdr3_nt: TGTGCCAGCAGCTTAGCGGACAGAGAGGCAGATACGCAGTATTTT
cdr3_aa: CASSLADREADTQYF

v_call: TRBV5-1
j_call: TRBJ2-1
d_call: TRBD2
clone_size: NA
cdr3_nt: TGCGCCAGCAGCTTCGGGGGGGACAATGAGCAGTTCTTC
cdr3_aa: CASSFGGDNEQFF

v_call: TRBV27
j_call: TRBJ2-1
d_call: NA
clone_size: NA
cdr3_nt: TGTGCCAGCAGTACCCTCCGGGCCCACTTAGATGAGCAGTTCTTC
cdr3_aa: CASSTLRAHLDEQFF

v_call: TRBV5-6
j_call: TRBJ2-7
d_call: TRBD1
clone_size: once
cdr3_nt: TGTGCCAGCAGCTTGGGTGCAGGGGGAAACTACGAGCAGTACTTC
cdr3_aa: CASSLGAGGNYEQYF

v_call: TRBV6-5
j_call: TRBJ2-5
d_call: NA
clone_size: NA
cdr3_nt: TGTGCCAGCATCGGGGGAGAAGAGACCCAGTACTTC
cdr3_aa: CASIGGEETQYF

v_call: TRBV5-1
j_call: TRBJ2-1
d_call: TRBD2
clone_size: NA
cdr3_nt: TGCGCCAGCAGAGCCCCTAGCGGGGGACCTTACAATGAGCAGTTCTTC
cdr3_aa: CASRAPSGGPYNEQFF

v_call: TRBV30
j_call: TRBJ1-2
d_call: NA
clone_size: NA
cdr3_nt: TGTGCCTTCCGGGACAAGGTCAACTATGGCTACACCTTC
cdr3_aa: CAFRDKVNYGYTF

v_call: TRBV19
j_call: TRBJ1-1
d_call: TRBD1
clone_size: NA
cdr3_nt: TGTGCCAGTAGTATGGGGACAGGGGCTTTCTTT
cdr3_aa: CASSMGTGAFF

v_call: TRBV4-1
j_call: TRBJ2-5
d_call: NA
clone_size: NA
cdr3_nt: TGCGCCAGCAGCCAGGACCGGAGGGGCCAAGAGACCCAGTACTTC
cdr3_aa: CASSQDRRGQETQYF